The present T cell receptor (beta chain) was sequenced within a study of cytomegalovirus exposure and HLA in healthy donors. Vbeta (60) and Jbeta (13) primers were used in the PCR. Generated by immunoSEQ multiplex PCR, the TCRdb table keeps only in-frame clones and is missing some. The table for this sample gives under 200,000 clones. Per germline, CDR1 SGHVS and CDR2 FNYEAQ. V shed 5 bases and J shed 0 bases, with 14 bases lying between them. The CDR3 covers 15 residues. This sequence originates from a man aged 25 to 40 in good health and CMV-seronegative. The rearrangement links TRBV7-6 to TRBJ2-7; possible D gene TRBD2, 7 bases. Input material: PBMCs. CDR3 in amino acids: CASSPGGPHSYEQYF. CDR3 coding DNA: TGTGCCAGCAGCCCCGGGGGGCCCCACTCCTACGAGCAGTACTTC.